The T cell receptor beta chain under discussion was sequenced for a study of CD8 T cells in ankylosing spondylitis. General observations from the study: Seemingly distinctive of ankylosing spondylitis blood was a TCR beta motif formed by eight highly homologous variants. Clones linked with disease were CD8+ and fairly uncommon in the peripheral blood. Previously reported in reactive arthritis synovial fluid and blood were some of the motif variants. Significant enrichment of disease-linked clones was reported in matched ankylosing spondylitis synovial fluid.

In TCRdb, the 5' RACE reads were re-called with MiXCR into one record per CDR3 protein. The profile shows some 95,000 distinct CDR3 sequences, around 9.4% of them singletons. The germline V gene has CDR1 MDHEN and CDR2 SYDVKM. The CDR3 runs 15 residues. V shed 6 bases, J shed 1 base, and the junction held 4 bases outside the gene matches. This clonotype has at least ten counts. Its target is unknown. The receptor comes from a male donor with ankylosing spondylitis or in good health (not recorded which). The sequenced material came from blood, either unsorted or a sorted T cell fraction (not recorded which). The V and J genes are TRBV28 and TRBJ2-3; TRBD2 matches at 10 bases. Written as DNA, the CDR3 is TGTGCCAGCAGGCGGACTAGCGGCCGCACAGATACGCAGTATTTT. This translates into CASRRTSGRTDTQYF.